This T cell receptor (beta chain) appears in the sequencing data of a study of blood T cells in healthy people across ages. Then a second PCR, running roughly 6 to 11 cycles, was carried out with a sample-barcoded 5' primer and a J-beta primer mix. TCRdb fed the 5' RACE reads into MiXCR, producing one record per CDR3 protein. Of 800,000 to 900,000 distinct CDR3 sequences listed, around two thirds are singletons. The extraction recovered at least 6 micrograms of total RNA per sample. A few counts support this clonotype. Trimming cost V 6 bases and J 6 bases; bases outside gene matches: 9. The CDR3 runs to 15 residues.

The TCR sequence derives from a man aged 25-45 years in good health. This sequence joins TRBV12-3 or TRBV12-4 and TRBJ2-5; 11 nucleotides match TRBD2. Sequencing was performed on blood. DNA for the CDR3: TGTGCCAGCAGCCGGCAGCTAGCGGGGGGTCAGACCCAGTACTTC. Its protein is CASSRQLAGGQTQYF.